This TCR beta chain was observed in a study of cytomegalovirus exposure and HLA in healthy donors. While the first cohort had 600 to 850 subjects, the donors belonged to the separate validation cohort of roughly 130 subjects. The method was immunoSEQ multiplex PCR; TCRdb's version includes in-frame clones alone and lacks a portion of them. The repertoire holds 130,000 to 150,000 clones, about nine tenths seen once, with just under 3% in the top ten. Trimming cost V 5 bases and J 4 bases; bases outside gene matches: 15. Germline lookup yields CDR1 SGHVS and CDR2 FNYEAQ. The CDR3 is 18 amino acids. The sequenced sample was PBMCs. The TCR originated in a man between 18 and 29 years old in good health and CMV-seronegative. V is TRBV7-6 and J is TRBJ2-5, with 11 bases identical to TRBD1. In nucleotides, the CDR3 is TGTGCCAGCAGCAAAGGGAGGGGGACAGGGGGAATTCGAGAGACCCAGTACTTC. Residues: CASSKGRGTGGIRETQYF.